The 22 T cell receptor beta chains below all came from one sample that was sequenced in a study of T cells after yellow fever vaccination (dated by TCRdb to between 2018 and 2020). In the paper's terms, the treatment or condition label means: live attenuated yellow fever vaccine strain. The receptor library was made with 5' RACE. Sequencing was carried out with an Illumina HiSeq 2500. Using fastp trimming at Q25 and MiXCR clonotype assembly, TCRdb reanalyzed the public sequencing data and kept in-frame beta chains. Here each entry gathers all rows of one CDR3 protein and keeps the most common genes and DNA. This sample holds some 550,000 distinct CDR3 sequences; about 19% were observed only once. More than 13% of the sample is in the top ten clones. This specimen consisted of PBMCs, obtained 15 days after the yellow fever booster vaccination. The source is a young man who received the YFV17D yellow fever vaccine.

In its sample, this clonotype was seen a few times. This rearrangement joins TRBV29-1 to TRBJ1-4; a possible D gene is TRBD1 (6 bases). The CDR3 extends over 13 amino acids. Germline CDR1 SQVTM, CDR2 ANQGSEA. Trimming left V 6 bases short and J 8 bases short, with 16 bases between. The CDR3 region has the DNA TGCAGCGTAATGGGACAAGCGAGGGAAAAACTGTTTTTT. Its translation is CSVMGQAREKLFF.

In this sample, this clonotype turned up a few times. The rearrangement uses TRBV7-9 and TRBJ1-1, with D maybe TRBD1 (6 bases). Trimming left V 6 bases short and J 1 base short, with 12 bases between. From germline, CDR1 is SEHNR and CDR2 FQNEAQ (reference sequence). The CDR3 sequence is 14 residues long. CDR3 coding DNA: TGTGCCAGCAGACCAGGGGCCAAGAACACTGAAGCTTTCTTT. Translating it yields CASRPGAKNTEAFF. The full variable domain, rest sourced from reference TRBV7-9 and TRBJ1-1, is DTGVSQNPRHKITKRGQNVTFRCDPISEHNRLYWYRQTLGQGPEFLTYFQNEAQLEKSRLLSDRFSAERPKGSFSTLEIQRTEQGDSAMYLCASRPGAKNTEAFFGQGTRLTVV.

This clonotype was seen only a few times. This rearrangement joins TRBV4-3 to TRBJ2-2; 9 bases are a match to TRBD2. The germline CDR1 and CDR2 sequences are LGHNA and YSLEER. J was trimmed by 7 bases and V by 4 bases; bases with no gene match: 13. The CDR3 is 17 amino acids. DNA of the CDR3: TGCGCCAGCAGCCGGAGGTGGGCGGGAGGGTCAGGCGGGGAGCTGTTTTTT. Its protein is CASSRRWAGGSGGELFF.

The V call is TRBV7-9, the J call TRBJ2-6; tentatively, D is TRBD2 (6 bases). Per the germline V gene, CDR1 is SEHNR and CDR2 is FQNEAQ (reference sequence). The germline V and J ends were trimmed by 5 bases and 2 bases, with 10 bases remaining between them. This CDR3 region has 15 residues. The CDR3 nucleotides are TGTGCCAGCAGCGCGGGGATCCCTGGGGCCAACGTCCTGACTTTC. It translates to CASSAGIPGANVLTF.

V is TRBV7-2 and J is TRBJ2-5; unclear D gene. The length of the CDR3 is 11 residues. Germline V gene data show CDR1 as SGHTA and CDR2 as FQGNSA. V was clipped by 2 bases and J by 7 bases, with 5 bases between them. CDR3 sequence: CASSLLVTQYF. CDR3 DNA sequence: TGTGCCAGCAGCTTATTGGTGACCCAGTACTTC.

The V gene is TRBV18, the J gene TRBJ1-6; possibly TRBD1 for D (5 bases). Trimming took off 3 bases at V and 6 bases at J, with 12 bases between the two ends. Germline values: CDR1 KGHSH, CDR2 LQKENI. The CDR3 is made up of 15 amino acids. CDR3: CASSPNPQGNSPLHF. The DNA for the CDR3 is TGTGCCAGCTCACCTAACCCGCAGGGTAATTCACCCCTCCACTTT.

This chain uses TRBV9 with TRBJ2-1; the D gene is possibly TRBD2 (5 bases). The CDR3 has 20 residues. V was trimmed by 1 base and J by 2 bases, leaving 25 bases between them. The V gene's germline CDR1 is SGDLS and CDR2 YYNGEE. This CDR3 is CASSVHSGGRANRTYNEQFF. The CDR3, as DNA: TGTGCCAGCAGCGTACATTCCGGAGGACGAGCAAATAGAACCTACAATGAGCAGTTCTTC.

The gene calls are TRBV29-1 and TRBJ2-2, with a tentative D call TRBD2 (7 bases). V was shortened by 4 bases and J by 10 bases, with 13 bases between the two germline ends. The germline V gene encodes CDR1 SQVTM and CDR2 ANQGSEA. The CDR3 has 12 residues. In DNA, the CDR3 is TGCAGCGTTGGGGAGGGGGACTTGGAGCTGTTTTTT. Residues: CSVGEGDLELFF.

This chain uses TRBV18 with TRBJ2-2, with D unresolved. Trimming pared 3 bases from V and 7 bases from J, leaving 18 bases between. Looked up from germline, CDR1 is KGHSH and CDR2 is LQKENI. There are 16 residues in the CDR3. CDR3 sequence reads: CASSPYAAPGDGELFF. DNA of the CDR3: TGTGCCAGCTCACCCTACGCGGCGCCCGGCGACGGGGAGCTGTTTTTT. Looking up the rest from reference TRBV18 and TRBJ2-2 gives the full variable domain: NAGVMQNPRHLVRRRGQEARLRCSPMKGHSHVYWYRQLPEEGLKFMVYLQKENIIDESGMPKERFSAEFPKEGPSILRIQQVVRGDSAAYFCASSPYAAPGDGELFFGEGSRLTVL.

This clonotype has more than one count but fewer than ten. This chain joins TRBV7-2 and TRBJ2-1; 10 bases line up with TRBD2. The CDR3 length is 15 residues. The trim removed 5 bases at V and 5 bases at J, leaving 6 bases unmatched. The germline V gene has CDR1 SGHTA and CDR2 FQGNSA. CDR3 nucleotides: TGTGCCAGCAGCAATCCGGGACTAGCGAACAATGAGCAGTTCTTC. The encoded protein is CASSNPGLANNEQFF.

The V call is TRBV7-9, the J call TRBJ2-3; 7 bases match TRBD2. J was trimmed by 4 bases and V by 2 bases; bases with no gene match: 6. Per the germline V gene, CDR1 is SEHNR and CDR2 is FQNEAQ (reference sequence). This CDR3 is 15 amino acids long. This chain's CDR3 is CASSLPLAKADTQYF. The DNA for the CDR3 is TGTGCCAGCAGCTTACCACTAGCGAAGGCAGATACGCAGTATTTT.

This chain uses TRBV30 with TRBJ2-7; TRBD2 matches 9 bases. Per the germline V gene, CDR1 is GTSNPN and CDR2 is SVGIG (reference sequence). The CDR3 totals 14 residues. The junction had 6 bases not matched to a gene; V was cut back by 3 bases and J by 3 bases. Here the CDR3 DNA reads TGTGCCTGGAGCTACAGCGGGAGGATCTACGAGCAGTACTTC. Translated: CAWSYSGRIYEQYF.

Only a few counts were recorded for this clonotype. The gene calls are TRBV3-1 and TRBJ2-1; possible D gene TRBD2, 5 bases. CDR1 and CDR2 from the germline V gene are LGHDT and YNNKEL (reference sequence). Deletions cut 6 bases from V and 6 bases from J, with 21 bases between. The CDR3 extends over 16 amino acids. The CDR3 DNA sequence: TGTGCCAGCAGACACGGCGGGTTAGCCCTCTCCAATGAGCAGTTCTTC. This codes for CASRHGGLALSNEQFF.

CDR3 amino acids: CASSLEAAGSGANVLTF. As DNA, the CDR3 is TGCGCCAGCAGCTTGGAGGCAGCCGGGTCTGGGGCCAACGTCCTGACTTTC. This sequence joins TRBV5-1 and TRBJ2-6; D call uncertain. There are 17 residues in the CDR3. V lost 0 bases, J lost 1 base, and 11 bases lay in between. Germline CDR1 and CDR2: SGHRS and YFSETQ.

The V call is TRBV3-1, the J call TRBJ2-2; TRBD2 aligns across 10 bases. CDR1 and CDR2 from the germline V gene are LGHDT and YNNKEL (reference sequence). The CDR3 loop spans 17 amino acids. After removal of 4 bases from V and 2 bases from J, the junction contained 7 bases not matched to a gene. The CDR3 coding sequence is TGTGCCAGCAGCCCTTCTAGCGGGAGCGTTAACACCGGGGAGCTGTTTTTT. It yields the protein CASSPSSGSVNTGELFF.

This clonotype was picked up a small number of times. The chain uses TRBV6-2 or TRBV6-3 and TRBJ2-7; TRBD2 aligns across 10 bases. CDR1 is MNHEY and CDR2 is SVGEGT in the germline V gene. Trimming cost V 2 bases and J 4 bases; bases outside gene matches: 8. The CDR3 totals 16 residues. CDR3: CASSYKIAGGLYEQYF. The CDR3 DNA is TGTGCCAGCAGTTACAAGATAGCGGGAGGCCTGTACGAGCAGTACTTC.

This clonotype has only a few counts. The chain uses TRBV12-3 or TRBV12-4 and TRBJ2-2; D not resolved. The ends were cut back, 8 bases at V and 2 bases at J, with 9 bases in the middle. CDR3 length: 13 amino acids. The CDR3 nucleotides read TGTGCCAGCTTCGGCGGAAACACCGGGGAGCTGTTTTTT. Translating it yields CASFGGNTGELFF.

This chain links TRBV6-5 with TRBJ2-3; 11 bases are a match to TRBD2. There are 14 residues in the CDR3. After removal of 3 bases from V and 5 bases from J, the junction contained 1 base not matched to a gene. Germline lookup yields CDR1 MNHEY and CDR2 SVGAGI. The CDR3 here is CASSYTSGGDTQYF. CDR3 in DNA: TGTGCCAGCAGTTATACTAGCGGGGGAGATACGCAGTATTTT.

This clonotype was detected once. The chain has TRBV12-3 or TRBV12-4 and TRBJ2-1; D is tentatively TRBD1 or TRBD2 (6 bases each). The V end lost 2 bases, the J end lost 5 bases, and 10 bases lay between the germline ends. This CDR3 is 14 amino acids long. CDR3 sequence (DNA): TGTGCCAGCAGTTTATTGGGGGGCAACAATGAGCAGTTCTTC. As protein: CASSLLGGNNEQFF.

This clonotype came up a few times. This chain connects TRBV13 to TRBJ2-7; TRBD1 might be the D (5 bases). This CDR3 is built from 14 residues. Between the trimmed V and J ends, which lost 5 bases and 2 bases, there was a span of 13 bases. Germline V CDR1 and CDR2: PRHDT, FYEKMQ (reference sequence). CDR3 DNA sequence: TGTGCCAGCAGCCCCCCCGACAGTCCCTACGAGCAGTACTTC. Translated, it gives CASSPPDSPYEQYF.

The CDR3 region has the DNA TGTGCTAGTGGCCCAGGAGCAGATACGCAGTATTTT. Its protein is CASGPGADTQYF. The chain is built from TRBV12-5 and TRBJ2-3; unclear D gene. The CDR3 runs to 12 residues. The germline gives CDR1 LGHNT, CDR2 FRNRAP. V was cut by 6 bases and J by 4 bases, with 8 bases left in between.

In its sample, this clonotype was seen a few times. The J gene is TRBJ2-1, the V gene TRBV20-1, with TRBD2 identical over 9 bases. Trimming removed 0 bases from V and 10 bases from J; junction bases left unmatched: 4. The germline V gene has CDR1 DFQATT and CDR2 SNEGSKA (reference sequence). CDR3 length equals 13 residues. The CDR3 DNA reads as TGCAGTGCTAGAGAAACCCTAGCGGGGGAGCAGTTCTTC. Protein sequence: CSARETLAGEQFF.